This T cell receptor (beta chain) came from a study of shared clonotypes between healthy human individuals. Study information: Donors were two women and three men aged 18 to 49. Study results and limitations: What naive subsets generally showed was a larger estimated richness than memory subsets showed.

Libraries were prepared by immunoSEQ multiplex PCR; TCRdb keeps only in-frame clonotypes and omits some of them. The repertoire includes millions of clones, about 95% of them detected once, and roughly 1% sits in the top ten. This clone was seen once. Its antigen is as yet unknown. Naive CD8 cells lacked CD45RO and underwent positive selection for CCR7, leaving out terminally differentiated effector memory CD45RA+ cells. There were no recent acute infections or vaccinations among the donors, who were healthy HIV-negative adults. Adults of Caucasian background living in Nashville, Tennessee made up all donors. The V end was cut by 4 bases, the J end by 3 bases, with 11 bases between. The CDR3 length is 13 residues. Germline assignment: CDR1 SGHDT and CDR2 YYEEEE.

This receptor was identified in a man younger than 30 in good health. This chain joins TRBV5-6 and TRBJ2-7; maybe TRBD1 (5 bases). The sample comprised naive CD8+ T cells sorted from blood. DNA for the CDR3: TGTGCCAGCAGCCACTCAGGGTACTACGAGCAGTACTTC. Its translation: CASSHSGYYEQYF.